The 18 T cell receptor beta chains in this list originate from one sample, sequenced in a study of blood T cell repertoires in COVID-19. The method was immunoSEQ multiplex PCR; TCRdb's version includes in-frame clones alone and lacks a portion of them. This sample has 200,000 or so clones; roughly 79% occur once, and the top ten carry about 12%. Sequencing was performed on peripheral blood. Source of these receptors: a woman older than 75 with COVID-19, enrolled during active disease.

The chain joins TRBV28 to TRBJ2-7, with 9 bases matching TRBD2. CDR1 is MDHEN and CDR2 is SYDVKM in the germline V gene. There are 17 residues in the CDR3. J was trimmed by 4 bases and V by 3 bases; bases with no gene match: 13. The CDR3 here is CASSFVLAGTRVYEQYF. CDR3 bases: TGTGCCAGCAGTTTTGTCCTAGCGGGAACGAGGGTTTACGAGCAGTACTTC.

The chain uses TRBV29-1 and TRBJ1-2; 8 bases are shared with TRBD1. Germline loops: CDR1 SQVTM, CDR2 ANQGSEA. The V and J ends lost 3 bases and 4 bases, in that order; junction bases with no gene match: 4. CDR3 size: 13 residues. The CDR3 coding sequence is TGCAGCGTTGAGGGACAGGCTTTCTATGGCTACACCTTC. Translated: CSVEGQAFYGYTF.

This clone was found many times. For the CDR3, the DNA is TGTGCCAGCAGTGGCCAGGGACAGCCTAATGAAAAACTGTTTTTT. Translated, it gives CASSGQGQPNEKLFF. This chain uses TRBV27 with TRBJ1-4, with 7 positions matching TRBD1. Germline CDR1 and CDR2: MNHEY and SMNVEV (reference sequence). V gave up 5 bases and J gave up 3 bases; unmatched junction bases: 6. The length of the CDR3 is 15 residues. The full variable domain, rest sourced from reference TRBV27 and TRBJ1-4, is EAQVTQNPRYLITVTGKKLTVTCSQNMNHEYMSWYRQDPGLGLRQIYYSMNVEVTDKGDVPEGYKVSRKEKRNFPLILESPSPNQTSLYFCASSGQGQPNEKLFFGSGTQLSVL.

The chain is built from TRBV2 and TRBJ1-5, with 7 bases fitting TRBD1. V trimming: 7 bases; J trimming: 0 bases; junction bases outside the gene matches: 9. CDR1 and CDR2 (germline): SNHLY, FYNNEI. The CDR3 has 16 amino acids. The CDR3 loop reads CASNLETGFSNQPQHF. The CDR3 region has the DNA TGTGCCAGCAACCTTGAGACAGGGTTTAGCAATCAGCCCCAGCATTTT.

This chain connects TRBV10-3 to TRBJ1-1; 7 bases match TRBD1. Germline V gene lookup returns CDR1 ENHRY and CDR2 SYGVKD. Trimming removed 3 bases from V and 4 bases from J; junction bases left unmatched: 5. This CDR3 is built from 14 residues. The CDR3 bases are TGTGCCATCAGTGAAGCTGGGACAGCCACTGAAGCTTTCTTT. Its protein is CAISEAGTATEAFF.

The chain uses TRBV19 and TRBJ1-5; tentatively, D is TRBD1 (5 bases). The CDR3 is made up of 13 amino acids. The germline gives CDR1 LNHDA, CDR2 SQIVND (reference sequence). Trimming stripped 6 bases from V and 6 bases from J, with 12 bases between. Here the CDR3 DNA reads TGTGCCAGTAGCAACGGGGGGGGTCAGCCCCAGCATTTT. Its translation is CASSNGGGQPQHF. The whole variable domain, remainder taken from reference TRBV19 and TRBJ1-5, is DGGITQSPKYLFRKEGQNVTLSCEQNLNHDAMYWYRQDPGQGLRLIYYSQIVNDFQKGDIAEGYSVSREKKESFPLTVTSAQKNPTAFYLCASSNGGGQPQHFGDGTRLSIL.

This sequence joins TRBV7-2 and TRBJ2-1; TRBD2 aligns across 11 bases. Germline V gene sequence: CDR1 SGHTA, CDR2 FQGNSA. CDR3 length: 16 residues. After removal of 1 base from V and 6 bases from J, the junction contained 5 bases not matched to a gene. CDR3 in amino acids: CASSLDLLAGVNEQFF. The CDR3 DNA reads TGTGCCAGCAGCTTAGACCTACTAGCGGGGGTCAATGAGCAGTTCTTC.

In the case of this clone: This CDR3 fails to terminate in the conserved phenylalanine or tryptophan, so it likely reflects a read error. It is unclear where the CDR3 begins or ends on the DNA, so no DNA is shown, and the CDR3 is as TCRdb lists it. The V gene is TRBV3-1 (or the pseudogene TRBV3-2), the J gene TRBJ1-1; the table calls TRBD1, which could not be checked here. The CDR3 length equals 11 residues, ends included. CDR1 and CDR2 from the germline V gene are LGHDT and YNNKEL (reference sequence). The CDR3 spells CASSRNFKDRD.

In DNA form, the CDR3 reads TGTGCCACCAGCGGGACTAGCGGTGGAGAGACCCAGTACTTC. Encoded protein: CATSGTSGGETQYF. This chain joins TRBV24-1 and TRBJ2-5, with 11 bases lining up with TRBD2. Per the germline V gene, CDR1 is KGHDR and CDR2 is SFDVKD. The CDR3 runs to 14 residues. J gave up 4 bases and V 7 bases, and 4 bases lay outside the gene matches.

The V gene is TRBV12-5, the J gene TRBJ2-2; D gene ambiguous. V lost 3 bases, J lost 8 bases, and 4 bases lay in between. CDR3 length: 11 amino acids. CDR1 is LGHNT, CDR2 FRNRAP, per germline. CDR3: CASGFRGELFF. As DNA, the CDR3 is TGTGCTAGTGGTTTCAGGGGGGAGCTGTTTTTT.

This clone has just a few counts. The chain employs TRBV4-1 and TRBJ2-7, with unresolved D. The V and J ends lost 1 base and 2 bases respectively, with 9 bases between them. The germline V gene has CDR1 MGHRA and CDR2 YSYEKL. The CDR3 sequence is 14 residues long. CDR3: CASSQVTGAYEQYF. The CDR3 DNA sequence: TGCGCCAGCAGCCAAGTCACTGGAGCCTACGAGCAGTACTTC.

The chain carries TRBV15 and TRBJ1-6; 7 bases are shared with TRBD1. Germline V gene lookup returns CDR1 LNHNV and CDR2 YYDKDF (reference sequence). CDR3 length: 15 amino acids. J lost 8 bases, V lost 3 bases, and 7 bases had no gene match. The CDR3, as DNA: TGTGCCACCAGCAGCAATTACAGGGGCGATTCACCCCTCCACTTT. Translating it yields CATSSNYRGDSPLHF.

The chain links TRBV15 to TRBJ1-5; TRBD1 might be the D (5 bases). The CDR3 is 15 amino acids. Trimming left V 1 base short and J 4 bases short, with 11 bases between. From germline, CDR1 is LNHNV and CDR2 YYDKDF (reference sequence). For the CDR3, the DNA is TGTGCCACCAGCAGAGCGACAGTCTTTAATCAGCCCCAGCATTTT. This encodes CATSRATVFNQPQHF.

The J gene is TRBJ2-1, the V gene TRBV28; 7 positions agree with TRBD2. CDR1 is MDHEN and CDR2 is SYDVKM in the germline V gene. Trimming took 6 bases from V and 7 from J; bases not matched to a gene: 9. This CDR3 comprises 14 residues. CDR3 region: CASRHTGGRNEQFF. The CDR3 DNA follows: TGTGCCAGCAGACATACCGGGGGGAGGAATGAGCAGTTCTTC.

The chain is built from TRBV4-3 and TRBJ1-3; D unresolved. Per the germline V gene, CDR1 is LGHNA and CDR2 is YSLEER. V lost 0 bases, J lost 0 bases, and 21 bases lay in between. This CDR3 has 20 amino acids. Here the CDR3 reads CASSQDGPYTIPHSGNTIYF. The CDR3 DNA sequence: TGCGCCAGCAGCCAAGATGGTCCTTATACAATACCCCACTCTGGAAACACCATATATTTT.

The chain uses TRBV4-1 and TRBJ2-7; D remains unclear. The germline CDR1 and CDR2 sequences are MGHRA and YSYEKL. V was shortened by 1 base and J by 4 bases, with 14 bases between the two germline ends. The CDR3 spans 15 residues. The CDR3 region is CASSQAAEEGYEQYF. DNA of the CDR3: TGCGCCAGCAGCCAAGCGGCCGAGGAAGGTTACGAGCAGTACTTC.

This chain uses TRBV11-3 with TRBJ2-7; D is perhaps TRBD1 (5 bases). There are 12 residues in the CDR3. With 7 bases removed from V and 6 bases from J, the gap between germline ends came to 13 bases. Germline CDR1 reads SGHNT; CDR2 reads YENEEA. The CDR3 nucleotides are TGTGCCAGCACCATCGACAGAGGCGAGCAGTACTTC. Translation gives CASTIDRGEQYF.

This clone was counted a single time. The gene calls are TRBV6-1 and TRBJ2-5; 15 bases agree with TRBD2. V lost 4 bases and J lost 6; bases outside the gene matches: 6. Germline CDR1 MNHNS, CDR2 SASEGT. The CDR3 consists of 16 residues. CDR3 loop: CASSARTSGRAKTQYF. CDR3 coding DNA: TGTGCCAGCAGTGCCAGGACTAGCGGGAGGGCGAAGACCCAGTACTTC.